The TCR beta chain described here comes from a study of T cell repertoires in cytomegalovirus infection. About the research overall: Recently identified HLA-C-restricted and well-studied HLA-B-restricted CMV epitopes were used. Public TCR beta signatures marked donors with CMV infection and the matching HLA.

Findings and caveats of the study: Individuals carrying CMV plus the relevant HLA were identified by cumulative frequency of public TCR beta families. The ex vivo response was dominated by HLA-C-restricted CMV-specific TCR beta clonotypes.

The CDR3 has 16 amino acids. Germline V gene lookup returns CDR1 MNHEY and CDR2 SVGEGT. Trimming took off 0 bases at V and 1 base at J, with 12 bases between the two ends. Notes on this clonotype: Its target is not known.

TCRdb ran MiXCR on the reads and lists one entry per CDR3 protein. The data hold about 890,000 distinct CDR3 sequences, with less than 40% observed a single time. The input for sequencing was cultured CD8+ T cells from PBMCs, taken from culture after CMV antigen stimulation. This TCR derives from a human donor in good health (CMV status not recorded). Some clones in this sample may be carry-over from other donors' samples. J is TRBJ1-1 and V is TRBV6-2 or TRBV6-3; tentative D call: TRBD1 (6 bases). CDR3 DNA sequence: TGTGCCAGCAGTTACTCGTCTACAGGGCCGAACACTGAAGCTTTCTTT. Residues: CASSYSSTGPNTEAFF.